This T cell receptor beta chain was documented in a study of identical twins (dated by TCRdb to the mid-2010s). About the investigation overall: To test whether fetal clonotypes persist, this study deep-sequenced TCR alpha and beta repertoires from monozygotic twins, from unrelated adults of various ages, and from cord blood. Replicate twin experiments were performed at different times using different library preparation protocols to rule out contamination. On the study overall, not on this receptor specifically: Fewer insertions were carried by abundant cord blood beta clonotypes, a similar but weaker trend appeared in young adult naive repertoires, and no such trend appeared in memory repertoires. In monozygotic twins, recombination models systematically underestimated out-of-frame TCR alpha sharing, but the models matched the sharing seen between unrelated individuals. Zero-insertion analyses could be partly confounded by invariant T cells such as MAIT and iNKT, though diverse VJ usage argued against such confounding for most clonotypes. Out-of-frame TCR alpha sequences shared between twins showed an excess of low generation-probability sequences compared with coincidental sharing between unrelated individuals. Because the same donors could not be followed over many years, conclusions were based on cross-sectional statistical analysis. The excess sharing between twins in beta out-of-frame sequences was weaker because fewer shared sequences reduced the signal-to-noise ratio.

As regards this clonotype: Its binding antigen is unknown. No much larger clone is present one base from it, and per-base qualities are unavailable.

The method was 5' RACE. The instrument was an Illumina HiSeq 2000. A universal primer binding site was introduced by template switching, and a unique molecular identifier was present in the final cDNA, enabling accurate counting of TCR cDNA molecules. Specific primers in the conserved constant-segment region were used to synthesize first-strand cDNA for the TCR alpha and beta chains. To control for contamination, every cDNA library was double barcoded, receiving both a SMART-Mk sample barcode and Illumina barcodes. TruSeq adapter sequences, together with Illumina sample barcodes, were added in two successive PCR steps. TCR alpha and beta cDNA libraries were sequenced on the Illumina HiSeq platform with custom primers. Regarding the original processing steps: Unique molecular identifiers were extracted from raw reads with MiGEC, and CDR3 positions were determined with MiXCR. Recombination models were inferred per individual with the repgenHMM and IGoR tools using an EM algorithm. Shared clonotype analysis was performed with the tcR package in R, normalizing sharing by the product of cloneset sizes. To study raw recombination without the effects of thymic and clonal selection, out-of-frame nonproductive sequences were analyzed. TCRdb trimmed public reads at Q25 via fastp, called clones via MiXCR and kept in-frame beta chains. Under each unique CDR3 protein, matching rows form one entry showing the most common genes and DNA. Here the V and J calls rest on TCRdb's processing, not on the authors' analysis. The sample data list 1,800,000 or so distinct CDR3 sequences, and around 29% of these were observed just once. The ten largest clonotypes hold approximately 0.29% of the sample.

Every donor was a healthy Caucasian. The specimen sequenced was cord blood. The TCR sequence derives from a newborn girl in good health.

The nucleotides read TGTGCCAGCAGCCCACTAGCGGGAGGCCCCCGGGAGTTCTTC. This sequence encodes CASSPLAGGPREFF. The chain is assembled from TRBV11-2 and TRBJ2-1; 12 middle bases align to TRBD2. Measured from the cysteine to the phenylalanine, the CDR3 is 14 residues long. Only the CDR3 DNA is retained, 42 bases long and in frame from the first base. The germline V gene provides CDR1 SGHAT and CDR2 FQNNGV. V loses 5 bases at its end and J loses 14 bases; junction bases beyond the gene matches: 10.